Each of the 21 T cell receptor beta chains below was sequenced from the same sample in a study of T cells in Graves' hyperthyroidism and ophthalmopathy. It was RNA transcripts that yielded the amplified TCR beta CDR3 regions. A first-round RT-PCR of the TCR CDR3 used the HTBI primer set. Each CDR3 protein gets one entry after TCRdb re-called the multiplex PCR reads with MiXCR. This sample has 250,000 to 400,000 distinct CDR3 sequences, with roughly 15% found just once. What was sequenced was blood. Source of these receptors: a woman between 35 and 50 years old with Graves' ophthalmopathy.

Ten or more counts support this clonotype. Written as DNA, the CDR3 is TGTGCCAGCAGTGAAAGCAGGGCGGGGAACACTGAAGCTTTCTTT. Amino acid sequence: CASSESRAGNTEAFF. V and J are TRBV2 and TRBJ1-1; tentatively, D is TRBD1 (5 bases). V lost 2 bases to trimming and J lost 1 base, with 11 bases between them. CDR1 is SNHLY, CDR2 FYNNEI, per germline. CDR3 length: 15 amino acids. Combining the CDR3 with reference TRBV2 and TRBJ1-1 gives the whole variable domain EPEVTQTPSHQVTQMGQEVILRCVPISNHLYFYWYRQILGQKVEFLVSFYNNEISEKSEIFDDQFSVERPDGSNFTLKIRSTKLEDSAMYFCASSESRAGNTEAFFGQGTRLTVV.

The V and J genes are TRBV19 and TRBJ2-2; D gene uncertain. The CDR3 has 13 residues. Germline-derived CDR1 and CDR2 are LNHDA and SQIVND (reference sequence). V shed 2 bases and J shed 4 bases, with 5 bases lying between them. CDR3 coding DNA: TGTGCCAGTAGTATAATAAGCACCGGGGAGCTGTTTTTT. Translating gives CASSIISTGELFF.

This chain joins TRBV12-3 or TRBV12-4 and TRBJ2-7; TRBD1 aligns across 8 bases. The CDR3 is 15 residues long. With 1 base clipped from V and 2 bases from J, the junction kept 4 bases outside the gene matches. CDR3 DNA sequence: TGTGCCAGCAGTTTAGTTCAGGGGGCTGCCTACGAGCAGTACTTC. The encoded protein is CASSLVQGAAYEQYF.

The chain joins TRBV11-2 to TRBJ2-5, with no clear D. This CDR3 has 14 amino acids. Germline assignment: CDR1 SGHAT and CDR2 FQNNGV. V lost 4 bases and J lost 3, with 12 bases in between. CDR3 sequence reads: CASSYGPQKETQYF. The CDR3 bases are TGTGCCAGCAGCTACGGGCCCCAGAAAGAGACCCAGTACTTC.

This clonotype was seen more than once but under ten times. This chain links TRBV7-6 with TRBJ1-3, with 7 nucleotides matching TRBD1. The CDR3 covers 16 residues. V lost 2 bases to trimming and J lost 4 bases; unmatched junction nucleotides: 8. The germline gives CDR1 SGHVS, CDR2 FNYEAQ. CDR3 amino acids: CASSLTTGAAGNTIYF. For the CDR3, the DNA is TGTGCCAGCAGCTTAACTACAGGGGCGGCGGGAAACACCATATATTTT.

Points on this clonotype: This clone may be a read error of a much larger clone one base away. The rearrangement uses TRBV28 and TRBJ2-5; possibly TRBD1 for D (5 bases). The CDR3 spans 15 residues. With 6 bases removed from V and 7 bases from J, the gap between germline ends came to 21 bases. Germline V CDR1 and CDR2: MDHEN, SYDVKM. DNA of the CDR3: TGTGCCAGCAGCTCCTCCTGGGGCAAGGGGCCGACCCAGTACTTC. Protein: CASSSSWGKGPTQYF.

In this sample, this clonotype turned up many times. J is TRBJ1-1 and V is TRBV29-1; D not resolved. Germline values: CDR1 SQVTM, CDR2 ANQGSEA. V lost 6 bases and J lost 5, with 16 bases in between. The CDR3 is made up of 13 amino acids. The CDR3 bases are TGCAGCGTATTGTTTGGGGTTGGGACTGAAGCTTTCTTT. Amino acid sequence: CSVLFGVGTEAFF.

The chain employs TRBV10-1 and TRBJ1-3; D gene ambiguous. This CDR3 is 13 amino acids long. The V and J ends lost 10 bases and 0 bases respectively, with 10 bases between them. CDR1 is WNHNN, CDR2 SYGVQD, per germline (reference sequence). The CDR3 is CATQEPSGNTIYF. The DNA for the CDR3 is TGCGCCACCCAAGAGCCCTCTGGAAACACCATATATTTT.

Remarks on this clonotype: The conserved closing phenylalanine or tryptophan is absent in this CDR3, likely reflecting a read error. The chain joins TRBV12-3 or TRBV12-4 to TRBJ2-5, with D perhaps matching TRBD2 (6 bases). Trimming stripped 3 bases from V and 5 bases from J, with 10 bases between. The CDR3 consists of 13 residues. The CDR3 coding sequence is TGTGCCAGCAGTTTTGGTGGGGGGGAGACCCAGTACCTC. Amino acid sequence: CASSFGGGETQYL.

This clonotype was observed many times. The chain has TRBV5-4 and TRBJ2-1; 9 bases line up with TRBD1. After removal of 0 bases from V and 2 bases from J, the junction contained 3 bases not matched to a gene. The germline CDR1 and CDR2 sequences are SGHNT and YYREEE (reference sequence). The CDR3 spans 16 residues. CDR3 nucleotide sequence: TGTGCCAGCAGCTTGGGTGGGACAGGGCCCTACAATGAGCAGTTCTTC. Encoded protein: CASSLGGTGPYNEQFF.

This clonotype has only one observation. The rearrangement uses TRBV11-2 and TRBJ2-1, with a tentative D call TRBD2 (5 bases). Germline V lookup: CDR1 SGHAT, CDR2 FQNNGV. V shed 0 bases and J shed 2 bases, with 8 bases lying between them. CDR3 length: 15 residues. DNA of the CDR3: TGTGCCAGCAGCTTAGACGTCGGGGCCTACAATGAGCAGTTCTTC. The encoded protein is CASSLDVGAYNEQFF.

The chain couples TRBV5-1 to TRBJ2-3; D remains unclear. Germline CDR1 and CDR2: SGHRS and YFSETQ. V was pared by 2 bases and J by 0 bases, with 13 bases between. The CDR3 runs 16 residues. CDR3 coding DNA: TGCGCCAGCAGCTTAGGCCCGGCCTCTAGCACAGATACGCAGTATTTT. Translating gives CASSLGPASSTDTQYF.

This clonotype was observed at least ten times. The V call is TRBV20-1, the J call TRBJ1-6, with D possibly TRBD1 on 6 matching bases. With 5 bases removed from V and 11 bases from J, the gap between germline ends came to 13 bases. The CDR3 extends over 12 amino acids. Germline V gene lookup returns CDR1 DFQATT and CDR2 SNEGSKA (reference sequence). CDR3 residues: CSAAGTRPPLHF. The CDR3 DNA reads TGCAGTGCTGCCGGGACAAGGCCACCCCTCCACTTT.

This clonotype has more than one count but fewer than ten. This chain joins TRBV13 and TRBJ1-4; the D gene is possibly TRBD1 (6 bases). The V end lost 3 bases, the J end lost 7 bases, and 15 bases lay between the germline ends. The length of the CDR3 is 15 residues. Germline values: CDR1 PRHDT, CDR2 FYEKMQ (reference sequence). The CDR3 DNA reads TGTGCCAGCAGCTTTACAGGGTTACGGGGTGAAAAACTGTTTTTT. Protein: CASSFTGLRGEKLFF.

This clonotype was picked up many times. The chain employs TRBV7-9 and TRBJ2-1; 7 bases agree with TRBD1. V lost 6 bases, J lost 2 bases, and 7 bases stayed unmatched. This CDR3 has 15 amino acids. Per germline, CDR1 SEHNR and CDR2 FQNEAQ (reference sequence). The CDR3 loop reads CASSPGTATYNEQFF. The CDR3 DNA sequence: TGTGCCAGCAGTCCCGGGACAGCAACCTACAATGAGCAGTTCTTC.

In its sample, this clonotype was seen many times. The chain is built from TRBV25-1 and TRBJ2-1, with 9 nucleotides matching TRBD1. Germline loops: CDR1 MGHDK, CDR2 SYGVNS. The CDR3 covers 15 residues. V gave up 4 bases and J gave up 7 bases; unmatched junction bases: 8. This chain's CDR3 is CASSVRGTGRNEQFF. CDR3 sequence (DNA): TGTGCCAGCAGTGTCCGCGGGACAGGGCGAAATGAGCAGTTCTTC. The whole variable domain, remainder taken from reference TRBV25-1 and TRBJ2-1, is EADIYQTPRYLVIGTGKKITLECSQTMGHDKMYWYQQDPGMELHLIHYSYGVNSTEKGDLSSESTVSRIRTEHFPLTLESARPSHTSQYLCASSVRGTGRNEQFFGPGTRLTVL.

Comments on this clonotype: At one boundary the junction diverges from the germline segment, which might be a read error. The chain carries TRBV10-2 and TRBJ2-2, with 12 bases lining up with TRBD1. Germline CDR1 is WSHSY and CDR2 is SAAADI. There are 15 residues in the CDR3. DNA for the CDR3: TGCGCCAGCTCCGACCTAGGGACAGGGGGCAGGGAACTGTTTTTT. As protein: CASSDLGTGGRELFF.

This clonotype was observed at least ten times. The rearrangement joins TRBV12-3 or TRBV12-4 to TRBJ1-5; D not certain. V dropped 2 bases and J dropped 0 bases, with 5 bases sitting between them. The CDR3 extends over 14 amino acids. In nucleotides, the CDR3 is TGTGCCAGCAGTTTAACAGCTAGCAATCAGCCCCAGCATTTT. Translation: CASSLTASNQPQHF.

This clonotype was seen a handful of times. The chain has TRBV19 and TRBJ2-2; no firm D call. The V gene's germline CDR1 is LNHDA and CDR2 SQIVND (reference sequence). This CDR3 is 13 amino acids long. Trimming shortened V by 6 bases and J by 1 base, and 6 bases separated the two germline ends. DNA of the CDR3: TGTGCCAGTAGCGGCAAGAACACCGGGGAGCTGTTTTTT. Protein sequence: CASSGKNTGELFF.

This clonotype was seen many times. J is TRBJ2-5 and V is TRBV28; 9 positions agree with TRBD1. The CDR3 is 16 amino acids. Germline CDR1 and CDR2: MDHEN and SYDVKM. V was clipped by 5 bases and J by 5 bases; unmatched bases: 12. The CDR3 region is CASSIRDRAPWETQYF. CDR3 sequence (DNA): TGTGCCAGCAGTATCCGGGACAGGGCCCCGTGGGAGACCCAGTACTTC.

This chain uses TRBV29-1 with TRBJ1-2; 8 bases line up with TRBD1. The V and J ends lost 8 bases and 0 bases, in that order; junction bases with no gene match: 11. This CDR3 has 15 residues. Germline V gives CDR1 SQVTM, CDR2 ANQGSEA. Here the CDR3 DNA reads TGCAGCACGTTCGAGGACAGGGATCCTAACTATGGCTACACCTTC. Amino acids: CSTFEDRDPNYGYTF.